This paragraph reports one T cell receptor beta chain. No cognate antigen has been identified for it. Nothing much larger sits one base from this clone, and base qualities are not available. These data come from a study of T cell repertoires and Cas9 in healthy adults listed by TCRdb under 2018. For the study in its entirety: SpCas9-reactive T cells were characterized for multi-effector potency, cytotoxicity and lineage determination within the CD4 and CD8 compartments. This study looked at whether people already carry T cell immunity to the Streptococcus pyogenes Cas9 nuclease (SpCas9), the enzyme used in CRISPR gene editing. Broader findings and caveats from the paper: In vitro, SpCas9-reactive regulatory T cells were reported to reduce the proliferation and function of SpCas9-reactive effector T cells.

Donors were healthy humans. V gives up 4 bases and J gives up 4 bases, and the segment between their germline ends measures 8 bases. The cysteine opens and the phenylalanine closes a CDR3 of 12 amino acids. Of all the DNA, just the CDR3 is kept, 36 bases in frame from base 1. The germline V gene specifies SQVTM as CDR1 and ANQGSEA as CDR2. Libraries were made using the immunoSEQ multiplex PCR assay. The immuneACCESS repertoire file appears here via TCRdb, limited to in-frame rearrangements. These files lack a portion of the clones; in checked studies, under half of the deficit traces to unresolved V genes, and the cause of the others is not known. The sample has more than 20,000 clones on record, roughly 92% of them singletons. The ten biggest clones cover more than 0.65% of the sample.

The material sequenced was CD4+ effector T cells (CD127+, CD25-, CD137-, CD154-) from PBMCs; culture status not recorded. The receptor comes from a human donor in good health. The sequence joins TRBV29-1 to TRBJ1-5, with the D segment identity uncertain. The nucleotide sequence is given as TGCAGCGTTGGCCATATTAATCAGCCCCAGCATTTT. Its protein product is CSVGHINQPQHF.